The present entry profiles one TCR beta chain with its context. Its matching antigen is unknown. This record belongs to a study of T cells in Graves' hyperthyroidism and ophthalmopathy. Overall study results and limits: Ophthalmopathy, as predicted by the model, came a median roughly 6.8 months after the prediction.

TCR beta CDR3 sequences were amplified from RNA transcripts. The HTBI set primed first-round TCR CDR3 RT-PCR. TCRdb passed the multiplex PCR reads through MiXCR, listing each CDR3 protein once. Among fewer than 800,000 distinct CDR3 sequences listed, about 16% were seen once. CDR3 length equals 13 residues. Trimming removed 0 bases from V and 7 bases from J, with 10 bases in between. The germline CDR1 and CDR2 sequences are ENHRY and SYGVKD. In making diagnoses, clinical symptoms, serum thyroxine and TRAb, thyroid ultrasound and orbital computed tomography were all used. The sequencing input was blood. The rearrangement links TRBV10-3 to TRBJ2-7; maybe TRBD1 (6 bases). This TCR derives from a man aged 18 to 30 with Graves' hyperthyroidism. This CDR3 is CAISESNRAEQYF. Written as DNA, the CDR3 is TGTGCCATCAGTGAGTCGAACAGGGCTGAGCAGTACTTC.